The next 32 T cell receptor beta chains were all read from a single sample in a study of identical twins. TCRdb processed the 5' RACE reads anew with MiXCR; each CDR3 protein has one entry. In the table there are 500,000 to 650,000 distinct CDR3 sequences, less than 9% of which are singletons. These data are also associated with another study on yellow fever vaccine responses in identical twins.

The sequenced material came from PBMCs. These receptors came from a woman between 18 and 29 years old in good health.

This clonotype was picked up many times. The gene calls are TRBV5-1 and TRBJ2-1; D might be TRBD2 (6 bases). The CDR3 is 15 residues long. Looked up from germline, CDR1 is SGHRS and CDR2 is YFSETQ. V dropped 2 bases and J dropped 1 base, with 10 bases sitting between them. CDR3: CASSFGGASYNEQFF. CDR3 nucleotide sequence: TGCGCCAGCAGCTTCGGAGGGGCTTCCTACAATGAGCAGTTCTTC.

This chain joins TRBV3-1 and TRBJ2-2; D is possibly TRBD2 (5 bases). Germline lookup yields CDR1 LGHDT and CDR2 YNNKEL (reference sequence). Trimming stripped 10 bases from V and 4 bases from J, with 31 bases between. The CDR3 loop spans 19 amino acids. The CDR3 loop reads CATSQALSGVYLSTGELFF. The CDR3 nucleotides are TGTGCCACCTCCCAAGCTCTCTCCGGGGTATACTTATCCACCGGGGAGCTGTTTTTT.

This clonotype was recorded many times. The chain's CDR3 is CASSRLAGVAYNEQFF. Written as DNA, the CDR3 is TGTGCCAGCAGCCGACTAGCGGGAGTTGCCTACAATGAGCAGTTCTTC. This rearrangement joins TRBV12-3 or TRBV12-4 to TRBJ2-1, with TRBD2 matching 12 bases. This CDR3 has 16 residues. The V gene end was trimmed by 6 bases and the J gene end by 2 bases; junction bases not matched to a gene: 5.

This clonotype was detected many times. The J gene is TRBJ2-7, the V gene TRBV29-1, with TRBD2 identical over 12 bases. This CDR3 comprises 14 residues. J lost 0 bases, V lost 6 bases, and 3 bases had no gene match. Germline values: CDR1 SQVTM, CDR2 ANQGSEA. The DNA of the CDR3 is TGCAGCGTATCGACTAGCGGGAGCTCCTACGAGCAGTACTTC. It is translated as CSVSTSGSSYEQYF.

This clonotype was detected many times. The chain combines TRBV5-1 with TRBJ2-7, with TRBD1 identical over 7 bases. CDR1 and CDR2 (germline): SGHRS, YFSETQ. This CDR3 contains 15 residues. V was pared by 0 bases and J by 4 bases, with 7 bases of the junction left unmatched. In DNA form, the CDR3 reads TGCGCCAGCAGCTTGGACAGGGGCCGGGAATACGAGCAGTACTTC. Protein sequence: CASSLDRGREYEQYF. Using reference TRBV5-1 and TRBJ2-7 for the parts outside the CDR3, the full variable domain is KAGVTQTPRYLIKTRGQQVTLSCSPISGHRSVSWYQQTPGQGLQFLFEYFSETQRNKGNFPGRFSGRQFSNSRSEMNVSTLELGDSALYLCASSLDRGREYEQYFGPGTRLTVT.

Points on this clonotype: This may come from a read error, since a much larger clone is one base off. The chain couples TRBV5-1 to TRBJ2-1; TRBD2 matches at 10 bases. This CDR3 comprises 16 residues. Germline loops: CDR1 SGHRS, CDR2 YFSETQ. This CDR3 reads CAGSSPRLAGVNEQFF. The CDR3 DNA reads as TGCGCCGGCAGCTCTCCCCGGCTAGCGGGAGTCAATGAGCAGTTCTTC.

This clonotype was counted ten times or more. The chain employs TRBV10-1 and TRBJ1-2; no clear D. Per the germline V gene, CDR1 is WNHNN and CDR2 is SYGVQD (reference sequence). This CDR3 is 12 amino acids long. Trimming took off 10 bases at V and 0 bases at J, with 9 bases between the two ends. The CDR3 spells CATSATNYGYTF. The CDR3 DNA reads TGCGCCACCTCGGCGACTAACTATGGCTACACCTTC.

The V gene is TRBV29-1, the J gene TRBJ1-1; no firm D call. V lost 6 bases and J 8 bases, leaving 19 bases between the germline ends. CDR1 and CDR2 from the germline V gene are SQVTM and ANQGSEA. The CDR3 loop spans 13 amino acids. The CDR3 nucleotides read TGCAGCGTCCAAGGCAGTGTGAGATCGGAAGCTTTCTTT. It encodes CSVQGSVRSEAFF.

This clonotype was counted only a few times. V is TRBV20-1 and J is TRBJ2-3; D unclear. The ends were cut back, 4 bases at V and 4 bases at J, with 15 bases in the middle. The CDR3 is 14 amino acids. Germline assignment: CDR1 DFQATT and CDR2 SNEGSKA (reference sequence). The CDR3 bases are TGCAGTGCTACCCAGTTTTCGGGTCCAGATACGCAGTATTTT. Amino acids: CSATQFSGPDTQYF.

This clonotype was observed at least ten times. This chain connects TRBV6-5 to TRBJ1-1; no definite D call. Germline loops: CDR1 MNHEY, CDR2 SVGAGI. This CDR3 has 13 residues. With 0 bases removed from V and 5 bases from J, the gap between germline ends came to 7 bases. CDR3 bases: TGTGCCAGCAGTTACTCTCGAGGGACTGAAGCTTTCTTT. Amino acids: CASSYSRGTEAFF.

This clonotype has just a few counts. The rearrangement links TRBV12-3 or TRBV12-4 to TRBJ2-5; D is ambiguous. V was trimmed by 6 bases and J by 1 base, leaving 18 bases between them. The length of the CDR3 is 16 residues. The CDR3 loop reads CASSPGPRSAQETQYF. The CDR3 DNA follows: TGTGCCAGCAGCCCGGGCCCGCGGAGCGCCCAAGAGACCCAGTACTTC.

The chain employs TRBV7-2 and TRBJ2-3, with 9 bases identical to TRBD2. The CDR3 has 18 residues. CDR1 and CDR2 (germline): SGHTA, FQGNSA. V lost 2 bases, J lost 6 bases, and 15 bases stayed unmatched. This chain's CDR3 is CASSLSGARGGGGDTQYF. The CDR3 DNA is TGTGCCAGCAGCTTAAGCGGCGCGCGCGGGGGGGGTGGGGATACGCAGTATTTT.

This clonotype was picked up one time. The DNA for the CDR3 is TGTGCAAGTCGCTTCATCTACGAGCAGTACTTC. Translating it yields CASRFIYEQYF. V and J are TRBV12-2 and TRBJ2-7. TRBV12-2 has pseudogene status. This CDR3 contains 11 residues.

Many counts were recorded for this clonotype. V and J are TRBV20-1 and TRBJ1-5; the D gene is possibly TRBD1 (5 bases). CDR1 is DFQATT, CDR2 SNEGSKA, per germline (reference sequence). This CDR3 has 17 residues. Trimming took off 1 base at V and 1 base at J, with 17 bases between the two ends. CDR3 DNA: TGCAGTGCTAGAGCAGGAGAAGGGGCCGAAAGCAATCAGCCCCAGCATTTT. This translates into CSARAGEGAESNQPQHF.

This clonotype was observed a few times. CDR3 DNA sequence: TGCGCCAGCAGCTTGACCGGGACAGCGTTTTTGGCGGAGCTGTTTTTT. Translating it yields CASSLTGTAFLAELFF. The V gene is TRBV5-1, the J gene TRBJ2-2; 7 positions match TRBD1. Trimming took 1 base from V and 10 from J; bases not matched to a gene: 13. The CDR3 is 16 residues long. The germline CDR1 and CDR2 sequences are SGHRS and YFSETQ.

In its sample, this clonotype was seen many times. The chain recombines TRBV20-1 with TRBJ1-2, with 7 nucleotides matching TRBD1. The CDR3 length is 13 residues. V was clipped by 6 bases and J by 4 bases; unmatched bases: 8. The germline V gene encodes CDR1 DFQATT and CDR2 SNEGSKA (reference sequence). The DNA for the CDR3 is TGCAGTGCCCACGGGACAGCCATCTATGGCTACACCTTC. Translating gives CSAHGTAIYGYTF.

This chain links TRBV6-5 with TRBJ1-1; the match to TRBD1 covers 7 bases. This CDR3 contains 13 residues. CDR1 is MNHEY and CDR2 is SVGAGI in the germline V gene. The junction had 5 bases not matched to a gene; V was cut back by 4 bases and J by 6 bases. For the CDR3, the DNA is TGTGCCAGCAGTTTGACAGGGTCGGCTGAAGCTTTCTTT. Its translation: CASSLTGSAEAFF.

The chain uses TRBV23-1 and TRBJ2-3, with 7 bases matching TRBD1. TRBV23-1 has ORF status, its function being uncertain. J was trimmed by 3 bases and V by 9 bases; bases with no gene match: 9. This CDR3 comprises 14 residues. The CDR3 sequence is CASPSEGQTDTQYF. The DNA for the CDR3 is TGCGCCAGTCCGAGTGAGGGACAGACAGATACGCAGTATTTT.

This clonotype was seen only a few times. V and J are TRBV7-3 and TRBJ1-1; D gene ambiguous. The CDR3 totals 15 residues. CDR1 SGHTA and CDR2 FQGTGA come from the germline V gene. Trimming removed 0 bases from V and 3 bases from J, with 11 bases in between. The CDR3 loop reads CASSLTPLQDTEAFF. CDR3 DNA sequence: TGTGCCAGCAGCTTAACACCCTTGCAGGACACTGAAGCTTTCTTT.

This clonotype was seen many times. The chain carries TRBV28 and TRBJ1-1; D remains ambiguous. The CDR3 runs 11 residues. Germline V lookup: CDR1 MDHEN, CDR2 SYDVKM. V lost 6 bases and J lost 7, with 9 bases in between. The CDR3 protein is CASSLRVEAFF. CDR3 sequence (DNA): TGTGCCAGCAGCTTAAGGGTTGAAGCTTTCTTT.

The chain carries TRBV7-9 and TRBJ2-1; a weak D match, TRBD2 (5 bases). The germline V gene encodes CDR1 SEHNR and CDR2 FQNEAQ (reference sequence). The CDR3 consists of 16 residues. Trimming cost V 2 bases and J 6 bases, with 17 bases left between them. CDR3 DNA sequence: TGTGCCAGCAGCTTACTCCGGGAAGAGTCGGGCAATGAGCAGTTCTTC. This translates into CASSLLREESGNEQFF.

This clonotype was counted ten times or more. V gene TRBV6-1 combines with J gene TRBJ2-2; a weak D match, TRBD2 (5 bases). CDR1 and CDR2 (germline): MNHNS, SASEGT. V lost 5 bases to trimming and J lost 7 bases, with 17 bases between them. The CDR3 extends over 15 amino acids. The CDR3 loop is CASSPQGSSVGELFF. The DNA of the CDR3 is TGTGCCAGCAGTCCTCAAGGGAGCTCGGTCGGGGAGCTGTTTTTT.

V and J are TRBV5-5 and TRBJ2-7; TRBD2 aligns across 12 bases. Germline V CDR1 and CDR2: SGHKS, YYEKEE (reference sequence). V shed 5 bases, J shed 6 bases, and the junction held 6 bases outside the gene matches. This CDR3 region has 14 residues. The CDR3 reads CASRPGLAGSEQYF. The CDR3 DNA reads as TGTGCCAGCAGACCAGGACTAGCGGGATCCGAGCAGTACTTC.

There are a few counts of this clonotype. Here the CDR3 DNA reads TGCAGCGTTCTCCTAGCGGGAGGGCTCACCGGGGAGCTGTTTTTT. Residues: CSVLLAGGLTGELFF. The chain has TRBV29-1 and TRBJ2-2, with 12 nucleotides matching TRBD2. The CDR3 consists of 15 residues. The germline V gene encodes CDR1 SQVTM and CDR2 ANQGSEA. With V trimmed by 5 bases and J by 4 bases, 5 bases remained unmatched.

This clonotype has ten or more counts. The CDR3 reads CASSWATGGQPQHF. The CDR3 DNA follows: TGTGCCAGCAGTTGGGCGACAGGGGGACAGCCCCAGCATTTT. The V gene is TRBV6-5, the J gene TRBJ1-5; 9 bases fit TRBD1. The CDR3 is 14 amino acids. The germline V gene has CDR1 MNHEY and CDR2 SVGAGI. Trimming cost V 4 bases and J 7 bases; bases outside gene matches: 5.

This clonotype was seen more than once but under ten times. The chain uses TRBV4-1 and TRBJ2-3, with TRBD2 matching 9 bases. This CDR3 contains 17 residues. Germline CDR1 reads MGHRA; CDR2 reads YSYEKL. V lost 1 base to trimming and J lost 1 base; unmatched junction nucleotides: 6. In DNA, the CDR3 is TGCGCCAGCAGCCAAGGCGGGGGGGTGCATGGCACAGATACGCAGTATTTT. Encoded protein: CASSQGGGVHGTDTQYF.

The rearrangement joins TRBV3-1 to TRBJ2-5; D remains unclear. Germline V gene data show CDR1 as LGHDT and CDR2 as YNNKEL (reference sequence). V was shortened by 2 bases and J by 3 bases, with 10 bases between the two germline ends. CDR3 size: 14 residues. CDR3: CASSQSIGKETQYF. The CDR3 DNA is TGTGCCAGCAGCCAATCAATAGGGAAAGAGACCCAGTACTTC.

This clonotype was detected ten times or more. V and J are TRBV7-2 and TRBJ2-7; TRBD2 agrees at 7 bases. Germline trimming cut 8 bases from V and 1 base from J; bases unmatched to any gene: 8. This CDR3 is built from 14 residues. Germline CDR1 is SGHTA and CDR2 is FQGNSA. The chain's CDR3 is CASRTQRGSYEQYF. The CDR3 coding sequence is TGTGCCAGCCGGACCCAGCGGGGTTCCTACGAGCAGTACTTC.

The chain joins TRBV9 to TRBJ2-5; 10 nucleotides align to TRBD2. V trimming: 3 bases; J trimming: 0 bases; junction bases outside the gene matches: 2. The germline V gene has CDR1 SGDLS and CDR2 YYNGEE. The CDR3 runs to 15 residues. The CDR3 reads CASSAGTSDQETQYF. In nucleotides, the CDR3 is TGTGCCAGCAGCGCCGGGACTAGCGACCAAGAGACCCAGTACTTC.

This clonotype came up many times. The CDR3 DNA follows: TGCAGTGTTGAGGGGCCTGGGGATACGCAGTATTTT. Residues: CSVEGPGDTQYF. The V call is TRBV20-1, the J call TRBJ2-3; D tentatively reads TRBD1 or TRBD2 (5 bases each). The germline V gene encodes CDR1 DFQATT and CDR2 SNEGSKA (reference sequence). The CDR3 consists of 12 residues. V was shortened by 7 bases and J by 6 bases, with 14 bases between the two germline ends.

Worth noting for this clonotype: At one of its ends the junction is not consistent with the germline gene, which may arise from a read error. CDR3 loop: CCARVGLAGRTDTQYF. The CDR3, as DNA: TGCTGTGCTAGAGTAGGGTTAGCGGGACGCACAGATACGCAGTATTTT. The V and J genes are TRBV20-1 and TRBJ2-3, with 8 bases identical to TRBD2. The CDR3 runs to 16 residues. The germline CDR1 and CDR2 sequences are DFQATT and SNEGSKA (reference sequence).

This clonotype has a count of ten or more. The chain is built from TRBV20-1 and TRBJ2-4; D unclear. The CDR3 is 12 amino acids. The V gene lost 5 bases and the J gene lost 0 bases, with 5 bases spanning the gap. CDR1 and CDR2 from the germline V gene are DFQATT and SNEGSKA (reference sequence). CDR3 in amino acids: CSAGIAKNIQYF. In DNA form, the CDR3 reads TGCAGTGCTGGAATAGCCAAAAACATTCAGTACTTC.